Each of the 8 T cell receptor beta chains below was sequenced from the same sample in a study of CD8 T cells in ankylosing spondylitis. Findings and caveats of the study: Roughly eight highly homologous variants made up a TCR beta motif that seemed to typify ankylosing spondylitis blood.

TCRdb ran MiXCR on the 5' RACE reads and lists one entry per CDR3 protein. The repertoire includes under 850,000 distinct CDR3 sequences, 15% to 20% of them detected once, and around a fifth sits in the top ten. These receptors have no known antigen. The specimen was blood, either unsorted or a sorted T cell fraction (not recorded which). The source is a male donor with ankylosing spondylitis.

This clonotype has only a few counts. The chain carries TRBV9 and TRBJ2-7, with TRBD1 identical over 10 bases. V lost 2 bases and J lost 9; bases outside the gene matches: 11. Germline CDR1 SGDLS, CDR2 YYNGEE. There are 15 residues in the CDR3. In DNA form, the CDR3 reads TGTGCCAGCAGCGTGGGGACAGGGGACCCAGAAAGGCAGTACTTC. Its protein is CASSVGTGDPERQYF.

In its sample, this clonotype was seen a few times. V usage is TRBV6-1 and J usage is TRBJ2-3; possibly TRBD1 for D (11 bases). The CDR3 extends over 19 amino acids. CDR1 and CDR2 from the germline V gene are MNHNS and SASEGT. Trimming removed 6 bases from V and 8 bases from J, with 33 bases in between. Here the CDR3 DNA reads TGTGCCAGCAGGGGGACAGGGGGACTAGCGCCGGAGGAATGGGGTACGCAGTATTTT. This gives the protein CASRGTGGLAPEEWGTQYF.

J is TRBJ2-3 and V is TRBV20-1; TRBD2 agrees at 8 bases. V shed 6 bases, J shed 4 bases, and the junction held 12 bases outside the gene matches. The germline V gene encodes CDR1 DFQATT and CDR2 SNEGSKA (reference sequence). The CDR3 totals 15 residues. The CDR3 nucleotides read TGCAGTGCCTTCGGGGGGGGGTTCCCGTCAGATACGCAGTATTTT. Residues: CSAFGGGFPSDTQYF.

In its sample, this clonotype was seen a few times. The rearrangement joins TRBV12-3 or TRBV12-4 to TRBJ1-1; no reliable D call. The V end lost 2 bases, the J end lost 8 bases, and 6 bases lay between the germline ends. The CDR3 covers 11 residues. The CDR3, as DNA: TGTGCCAGCAGTTTAACGGCAGAAGCTTTCTTT. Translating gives CASSLTAEAFF.

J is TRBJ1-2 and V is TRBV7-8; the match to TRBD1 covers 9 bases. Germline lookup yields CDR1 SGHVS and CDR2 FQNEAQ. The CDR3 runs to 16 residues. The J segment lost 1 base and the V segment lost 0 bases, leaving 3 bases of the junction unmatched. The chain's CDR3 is CASSLAGTGINYGYTF. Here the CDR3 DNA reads TGTGCCAGCAGCTTAGCCGGGACAGGGATTAACTATGGCTACACCTTC.

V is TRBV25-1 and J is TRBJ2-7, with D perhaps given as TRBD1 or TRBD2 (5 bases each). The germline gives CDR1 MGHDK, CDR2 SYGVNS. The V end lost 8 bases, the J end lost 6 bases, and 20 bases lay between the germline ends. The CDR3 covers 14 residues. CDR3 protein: CASATGRKSAEQYF. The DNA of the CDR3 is TGTGCCAGCGCAACGGGACGCAAGTCCGCCGAGCAGTACTTC.

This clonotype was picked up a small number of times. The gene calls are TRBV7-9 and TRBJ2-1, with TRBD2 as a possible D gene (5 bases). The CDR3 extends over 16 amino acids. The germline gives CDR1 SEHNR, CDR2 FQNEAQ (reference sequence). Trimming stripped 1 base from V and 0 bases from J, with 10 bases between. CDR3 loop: CASSLEVGSSYNEQFF. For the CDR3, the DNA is TGTGCCAGCAGCTTAGAGGTGGGGAGCTCCTACAATGAGCAGTTCTTC. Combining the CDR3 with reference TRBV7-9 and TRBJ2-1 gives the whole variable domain DTGVSQNPRHKITKRGQNVTFRCDPISEHNRLYWYRQTLGQGPEFLTYFQNEAQLEKSRLLSDRFSAERPKGSFSTLEIQRTEQGDSAMYLCASSLEVGSSYNEQFFGPGTRLTVL.

CDR3: CSVEGQANTEAFF. The CDR3 DNA is TGCAGCGTTGAGGGACAAGCGAACACTGAAGCTTTCTTT. The chain joins TRBV29-1 to TRBJ1-1; D might be TRBD1 (6 bases). Germline CDR1 is SQVTM and CDR2 is ANQGSEA. V lost 3 bases to trimming and J lost 1 base, with 9 bases between them. The CDR3 has 13 amino acids.